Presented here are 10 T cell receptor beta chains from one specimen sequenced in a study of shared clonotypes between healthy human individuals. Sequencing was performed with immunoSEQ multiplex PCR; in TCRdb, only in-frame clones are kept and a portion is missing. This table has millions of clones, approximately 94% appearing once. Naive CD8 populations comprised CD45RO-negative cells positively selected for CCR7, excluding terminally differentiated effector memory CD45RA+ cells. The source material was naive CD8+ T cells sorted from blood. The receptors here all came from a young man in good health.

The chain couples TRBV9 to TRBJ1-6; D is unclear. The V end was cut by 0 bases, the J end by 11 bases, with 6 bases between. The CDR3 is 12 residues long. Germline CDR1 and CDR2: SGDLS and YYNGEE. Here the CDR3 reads CASSVGTPPLHF. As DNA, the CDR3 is TGTGCCAGCAGCGTAGGGACCCCACCCCTCCACTTT.

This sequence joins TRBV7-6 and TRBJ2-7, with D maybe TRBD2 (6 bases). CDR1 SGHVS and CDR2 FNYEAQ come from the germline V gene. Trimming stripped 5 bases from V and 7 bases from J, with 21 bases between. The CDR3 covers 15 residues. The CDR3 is CASSPPDGGLREQYF. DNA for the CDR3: TGTGCCAGCAGCCCCCCGGACGGAGGGTTGAGGGAGCAGTACTTC.

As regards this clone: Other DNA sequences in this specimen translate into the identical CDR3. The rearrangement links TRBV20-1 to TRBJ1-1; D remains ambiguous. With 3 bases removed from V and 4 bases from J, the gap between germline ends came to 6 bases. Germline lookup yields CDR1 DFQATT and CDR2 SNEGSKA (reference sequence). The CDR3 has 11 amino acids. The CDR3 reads CSARKGTEAFF. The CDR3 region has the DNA TGCAGTGCTAGGAAGGGCACTGAAGCTTTCTTT.

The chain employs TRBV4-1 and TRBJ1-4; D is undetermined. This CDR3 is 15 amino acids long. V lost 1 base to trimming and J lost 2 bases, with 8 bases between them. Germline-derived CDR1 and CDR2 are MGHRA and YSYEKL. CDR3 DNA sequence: TGCGCCAGCAGCCAAGGGGCCCAGACTAATGAAAAACTGTTTTTT. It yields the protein CASSQGAQTNEKLFF.

CDR3 nucleotide sequence: TGTGCCAGCAGTCCTAAAAGGGATGCTAACTATGGCTACACCTTC. Amino acids: CASSPKRDANYGYTF. This chain connects TRBV27 to TRBJ1-2, with D uncertain. V was shortened by 5 bases and J by 0 bases, with 13 bases between the two germline ends. Germline V CDR1 and CDR2: MNHEY, SMNVEV (reference sequence). This CDR3 has 15 residues.

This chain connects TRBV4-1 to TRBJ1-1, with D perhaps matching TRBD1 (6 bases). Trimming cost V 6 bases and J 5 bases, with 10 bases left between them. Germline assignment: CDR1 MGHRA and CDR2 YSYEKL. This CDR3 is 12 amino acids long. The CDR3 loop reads CASRGGGTEAFF. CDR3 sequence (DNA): TGCGCCAGCAGAGGAGGGGGAACTGAAGCTTTCTTT.

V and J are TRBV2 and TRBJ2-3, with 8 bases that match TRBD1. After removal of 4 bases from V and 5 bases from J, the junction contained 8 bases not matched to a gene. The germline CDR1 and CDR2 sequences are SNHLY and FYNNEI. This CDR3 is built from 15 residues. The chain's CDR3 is CASSGGQVSLDTQYF. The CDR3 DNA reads TGTGCCAGCAGTGGGGGACAGGTCAGCCTAGATACGCAGTATTTT.

CDR3 coding DNA: TGTGCCAGCAGCTTAGGCAGGGGCCCGAACACTGAAGCTTTCTTT. Its translation: CASSLGRGPNTEAFF. The J gene is TRBJ1-1, the V gene TRBV11-2, with D possibly being TRBD1 (6 bases). Germline V gene data show CDR1 as SGHAT and CDR2 as FQNNGV. V was trimmed by 1 base and J by 1 base, leaving 10 bases between them. The CDR3 is made up of 15 amino acids.

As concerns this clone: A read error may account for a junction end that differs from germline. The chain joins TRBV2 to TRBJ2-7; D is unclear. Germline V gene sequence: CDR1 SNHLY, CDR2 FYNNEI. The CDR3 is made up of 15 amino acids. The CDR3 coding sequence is TGTGCCAGCAGAGAAGAGCCCCTCGGGTACTACGAGCAGTACTTC. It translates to CASREEPLGYYEQYF.

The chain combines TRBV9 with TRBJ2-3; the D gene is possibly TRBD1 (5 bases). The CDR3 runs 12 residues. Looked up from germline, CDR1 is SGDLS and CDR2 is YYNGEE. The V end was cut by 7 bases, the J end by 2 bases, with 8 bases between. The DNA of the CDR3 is TGTGCCAGCGGCAGGGACACAGATACGCAGTATTTT. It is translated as CASGRDTDTQYF.